The text below deals with one TCR beta chain. It was negative isolation that provided the CD8+ and CD4+ T cells, whereas TEMRA cells were enriched by FACS. This sample is part of a study of CD8 T cells in Susac syndrome. Reverse transcription of 0.5 to 1 ug RNA was performed with random hexamers. In TCRdb, the immunoSEQ multiplex PCR reads were re-called with MiXCR into one record per CDR3 protein. The sample includes more than 150,000 distinct CDR3 sequences, around 95% of them seen just once. Sequenced material: CD4+ T cells from PBMCs. The TCR sequence derives from a human donor with Susac syndrome.

CDR3 in DNA: TGTGCCTGGAGTATATTGGGACGAAACTATGGCTACACCTTC. Amino acids: CAWSILGRNYGYTF. This sequence joins TRBV30 and TRBJ1-2, with D tentatively TRBD1 (5 bases). The ends were cut back, 2 bases at V and 2 bases at J, with 12 bases in the middle. The CDR3 covers 14 residues. CDR1 is GTSNPN and CDR2 is SVGIG in the germline V gene (reference sequence).